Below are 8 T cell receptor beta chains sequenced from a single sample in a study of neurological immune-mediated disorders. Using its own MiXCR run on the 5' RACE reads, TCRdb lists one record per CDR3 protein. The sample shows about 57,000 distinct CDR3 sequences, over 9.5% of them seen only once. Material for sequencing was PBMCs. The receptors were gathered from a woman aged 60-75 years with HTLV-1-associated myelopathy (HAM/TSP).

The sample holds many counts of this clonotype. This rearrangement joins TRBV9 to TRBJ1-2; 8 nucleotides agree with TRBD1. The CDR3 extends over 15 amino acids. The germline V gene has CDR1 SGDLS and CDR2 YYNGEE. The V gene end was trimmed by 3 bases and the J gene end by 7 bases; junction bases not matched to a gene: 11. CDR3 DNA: TGTGCCAGCAGCGGACAGGGGCCACCTGAACGTGGCTACACCTTC. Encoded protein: CASSGQGPPERGYTF. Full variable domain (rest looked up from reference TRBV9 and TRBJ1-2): DSGVTQTPKHLITATGQRVTLRCSPRSGDLSVYWYQQSLDQGLQFLIQYYNGEERAKGNILERFSAQQFPDLHSELNLSSLELGDSALYFCASSGQGPPERGYTFGSGTRLTVV.

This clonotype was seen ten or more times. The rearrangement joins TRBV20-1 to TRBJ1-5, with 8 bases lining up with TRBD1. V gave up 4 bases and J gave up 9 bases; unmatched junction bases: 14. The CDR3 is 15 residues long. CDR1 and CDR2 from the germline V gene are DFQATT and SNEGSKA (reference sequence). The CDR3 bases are TGCAGTGCTAAAGTTCCAGGGGGCGATTTACGGCCCCAGCATTTT. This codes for CSAKVPGGDLRPQHF.

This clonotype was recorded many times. The CDR3 sequence is CSALAGDMWTQYF. In DNA form, the CDR3 reads TGCAGTGCCTTAGCGGGAGACATGTGGACCCAGTACTTC. The chain is built from TRBV20-1 and TRBJ2-5; 9 bases map to TRBD2. CDR3 size: 13 residues. The junction had 9 bases not matched to a gene; V was cut back by 6 bases and J by 7 bases. The germline V gene has CDR1 DFQATT and CDR2 SNEGSKA (reference sequence).

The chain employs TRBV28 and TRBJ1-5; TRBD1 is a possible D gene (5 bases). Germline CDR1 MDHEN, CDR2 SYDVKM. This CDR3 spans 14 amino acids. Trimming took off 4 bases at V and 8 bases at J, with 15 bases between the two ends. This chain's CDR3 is CASSYGGEDKPQHF. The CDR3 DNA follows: TGTGCCAGCAGTTATGGGGGGGAGGATAAGCCCCAGCATTTT.

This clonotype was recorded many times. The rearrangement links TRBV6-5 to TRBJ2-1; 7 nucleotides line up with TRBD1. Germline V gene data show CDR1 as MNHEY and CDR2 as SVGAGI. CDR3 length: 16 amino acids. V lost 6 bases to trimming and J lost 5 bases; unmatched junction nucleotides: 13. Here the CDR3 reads CASSMTGTIRNNEQFF. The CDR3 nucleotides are TGTGCCAGCAGCATGACAGGGACGATTCGGAACAATGAGCAGTTCTTC.

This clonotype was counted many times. The DNA of the CDR3 is TGCAGTGCTAGAGTGACAGATACGCAGTATTTT. Translated, it gives CSARVTDTQYF. V gene TRBV20-1 combines with J gene TRBJ2-3; D not resolved. Trimming took 1 base from V and 3 from J, leaving 2 bases between them. This CDR3 is 11 amino acids long. Per germline, CDR1 DFQATT and CDR2 SNEGSKA (reference sequence).

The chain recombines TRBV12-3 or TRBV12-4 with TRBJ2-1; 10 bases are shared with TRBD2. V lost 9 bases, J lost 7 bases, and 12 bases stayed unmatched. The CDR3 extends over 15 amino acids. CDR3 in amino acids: CASILPGLAKNEQFF. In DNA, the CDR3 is TGTGCCAGTATTTTACCGGGACTAGCGAAAAATGAGCAGTTCTTC.

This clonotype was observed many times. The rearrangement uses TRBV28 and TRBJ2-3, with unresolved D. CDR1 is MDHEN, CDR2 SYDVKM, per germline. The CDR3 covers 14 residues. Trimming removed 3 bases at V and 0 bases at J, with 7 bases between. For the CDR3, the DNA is TGTGCCAGCAGTTTTAGACCGAGCACAGATACGCAGTATTTT. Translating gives CASSFRPSTDTQYF. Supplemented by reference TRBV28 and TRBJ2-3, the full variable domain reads DVKVTQSSRYLVKRTGEKVFLECVQDMDHENMFWYRQDPGLGLRLIYFSYDVKMKEKGDIPEGYSVSREKKERFSLILESASTNQTSMYLCASSFRPSTDTQYFGPGTRLTVL.